These 10 T cell receptor beta chains share one sample of origin, sequenced in a study of Graves' ophthalmopathy and Graves' hyperthyroidism. TCR beta CDR3 regions were amplified from RNA transcripts. The workflow started with a first-round RT-PCR run with HTBI primers and then moved on to a second-round multiplex PCR. TCRdb reprocessed the multiplex PCR reads with MiXCR, giving one entry per CDR3 protein. Of a few hundred thousand distinct CDR3 sequences detected, 17% appear once; the ten largest clones hold roughly 12%. Sequencing was performed on peripheral blood. The receptors stem from an adult man with Graves' ophthalmopathy.

The chain recombines TRBV24-1 with TRBJ1-5, with 8 bases that match TRBD1. The length of the CDR3 is 14 residues. Germline assignment: CDR1 KGHDR and CDR2 SFDVKD. With V trimmed by 10 bases and J by 6 bases, 10 bases remained unmatched. CDR3 loop: CATSTGVVGQPQHF. The CDR3, as DNA: TGTGCCACTTCGACAGGGGTTGTGGGTCAGCCCCAGCATTTT.

The rearrangement joins TRBV28 to TRBJ2-7; TRBD1 matches 7 bases. This CDR3 is 15 amino acids long. With V trimmed by 2 bases and J by 3 bases, 7 bases remained unmatched. The germline CDR1 and CDR2 sequences are MDHEN and SYDVKM. The CDR3 spells CASSLGLHRGYEQYF. CDR3 coding DNA: TGTGCCAGCAGTTTAGGCTTACACAGGGGCTACGAGCAGTACTTC.

Ten or more counts support this clonotype. J is TRBJ2-2 and V is TRBV7-8, with D tentatively TRBD1 (6 bases). Per the germline V gene, CDR1 is SGHVS and CDR2 is FQNEAQ. V was cut by 0 bases and J by 5 bases, with 7 bases left in between. This CDR3 spans 14 amino acids. The CDR3 nucleotides read TGTGCCAGCAGCTTAGCAGGACAGACCGGGGAGCTGTTTTTT. Residues: CASSLAGQTGELFF.

This clonotype was seen ten or more times. The V call is TRBV5-1, the J call TRBJ1-1; the D is unclear. Trimming shortened V by 4 bases and J by 2 bases, and 6 bases separated the two germline ends. The CDR3 sequence is 12 residues long. CDR1 is SGHRS and CDR2 is YFSETQ in the germline V gene. The CDR3 sequence is CASSAENTEAFF. The CDR3 DNA sequence: TGCGCCAGCAGCGCCGAAAACACTGAAGCTTTCTTT. The full variable domain, in which reference TRBV5-1 and TRBJ1-1 provide the parts outside the CDR3, is KAGVTQTPRYLIKTRGQQVTLSCSPISGHRSVSWYQQTPGQGLQFLFEYFSETQRNKGNFPGRFSGRQFSNSRSEMNVSTLELGDSALYLCASSAENTEAFFGQGTRLTVV.

This clonotype was seen many times. Being one base from a much bigger clone, this may be a read error. Lacking the conserved final phenylalanine or tryptophan, this CDR3 likely reflects a read error. The V gene is TRBV12-3 or TRBV12-4, the J gene TRBJ2-5, with TRBD2 matching over 9 bases. After removal of 8 bases from V and 3 bases from J, the junction contained 7 bases not matched to a gene. This CDR3 contains 14 residues. The CDR3, as DNA: TGTGCCAGCCGTCGGGCGGGGGGGGAAGAGACCCAGTACCTC. Amino acid sequence: CASRRAGGEETQYL.

This clonotype was recorded a few times. A much larger clone lies a single base off, so this may be a read error. J is TRBJ2-7 and V is TRBV6-2 or TRBV6-3; 13 bases match TRBD2. The CDR3 runs 18 residues. Per the germline V gene, CDR1 is MNHEY and CDR2 is SVGEGT. With 4 bases clipped from V and 2 bases from J, the junction kept 11 bases outside the gene matches. The CDR3, as DNA: TGTGCCAGCAGTTCCCCCGGGACTAGCGGGGAAACCACCTACGAGCAGTACTTC. Its protein is CASSSPGTSGETTYEQYF.

DNA of the CDR3: TGTGCCAGCAGCTTAGAGACACTCTCCTACGAGCAGTACTTC. Its protein is CASSLETLSYEQYF. V gene TRBV11-2 combines with J gene TRBJ2-7, with no clear D. CDR1 is SGHAT, CDR2 FQNNGV, per germline. V lost 0 bases and J 0 bases, leaving 6 bases between the germline ends. The length of the CDR3 is 14 residues.

The chain carries TRBV11-1 and TRBJ2-7; 10 bases match TRBD2. V shed 5 bases, J shed 4 bases, and the junction held 11 bases outside the gene matches. In germline, CDR1 is SGHAT, CDR2 FQDESV (reference sequence). This CDR3 spans 16 amino acids. In DNA, the CDR3 is TGTGCCAGCAGCCCGACGGGACTAGCGACCCAGTACGAGCAGTACTTC. This encodes CASSPTGLATQYEQYF.

The table lists this clonotype with many counts. The chain uses TRBV6-5 and TRBJ1-1; possible D gene TRBD1, 6 bases. The germline CDR1 and CDR2 sequences are MNHEY and SVGAGI. The CDR3 loop spans 14 amino acids. The V and J ends lost 7 bases and 7 bases respectively, with 19 bases between them. The DNA for the CDR3 is TGTGCCAGCATTAACCCCCTGGGGGGCGGTGAAGCTTTCTTT. It is translated as CASINPLGGGEAFF.

This clonotype occurred many times. Since no conserved phenylalanine or tryptophan closes the CDR3, a read error is the likely cause. The V call is TRBV5-8, the J call TRBJ2-7, with D possibly matching TRBD2 (5 bases). The germline gives CDR1 SGHTS, CDR2 YDEGEE. V shed 0 bases and J shed 6 bases, with 16 bases lying between them. The CDR3 spans 15 residues. The CDR3 bases are TGTGCCAGCAGCTTGGAGGACTCCGCCTGGGGCGAGCAGTACCTC. Translated: CASSLEDSAWGEQYL.